The 12 T cell receptor beta chains listed next were all sequenced from one sample in a study of shared clonotypes between healthy human individuals. The data were produced by immunoSEQ multiplex PCR, yet TCRdb's version contains in-frame clones alone and is incomplete. The repertoire holds over a million clones, about 70% seen once, with approximately 1.5% in the top ten. The sequencing sample was made of memory CD4+ T cells sorted from blood. Subset defined: CD45RA-negative fraction. The origin of the receptors is a man aged 18-30 years in good health.

The chain couples TRBV28 to TRBJ1-2; perhaps TRBD1 as D (6 bases). Germline-derived CDR1 and CDR2 are MDHEN and SYDVKM. The V and J ends lost 2 bases and 4 bases respectively, with 11 bases between them. The CDR3 loop spans 14 amino acids. Here the CDR3 DNA reads TGTGCCAGCAGTTTACAGGGGAAAGTCTATGGCTACACCTTC. Protein: CASSLQGKVYGYTF.

The rearrangement links TRBV21-1 to TRBJ2-7. TRBV21-1 corresponds to a pseudogene. This CDR3 region has 15 residues. In DNA, the CDR3 is TGTGCCAGCAGCAAAGGATGGGATAAACGGAACGAGCAGTACTTC. Translating gives CASSKGWDKRNEQYF.

CDR3 nucleotide sequence: TGTGCCAGTAAAGGAGATGCAACTAATGAAAAACTGTTTTTT. Protein: CASKGDATNEKLFF. The gene calls are TRBV19 and TRBJ1-4; no clear D gene. The germline V and J ends were trimmed by 7 bases and 0 bases, with 9 bases remaining between them. From germline, CDR1 is LNHDA and CDR2 SQIVND (reference sequence). The CDR3 is 14 amino acids.

The chain couples TRBV30 to TRBJ1-6, with 11 bases that match TRBD1. Germline assignment: CDR1 GTSNPN and CDR2 SVGIG (reference sequence). The CDR3 length is 15 residues. The V segment lost 1 base and the J segment 9 bases; nucleotides outside the gene matches: 5. CDR3 coding DNA: TGTGCCTGGAGTGAATGGACAGGGGGCACTTCACCCCTCCACTTT. As protein: CAWSEWTGGTSPLHF.

The chain joins TRBV6-1 to TRBJ2-2; D remains ambiguous. The CDR3 contains 15 residues. Germline V gives CDR1 MNHNS, CDR2 SASEGT. The ends were cut back, 9 bases at V and 7 bases at J, with 21 bases in the middle. The CDR3 nucleotides are TGTGCCAGTCGAGATCAGACGAAGTCGGACGGGGAGCTGTTTTTT. Translated: CASRDQTKSDGELFF.

V is TRBV5-1 and J is TRBJ2-3; 10 bases fit TRBD1. V was pared by 1 base and J by 4 bases, with 6 bases of the junction left unmatched. Germline V CDR1 and CDR2: SGHRS, YFSETQ. CDR3 size: 16 residues. The CDR3 DNA is TGCGCCAGCAGCTTGTATGGACAGGGGGAGTCAGATACGCAGTATTTT. It encodes CASSLYGQGESDTQYF.

V is TRBV5-4 and J is TRBJ2-2; 9 positions match TRBD2. Germline V gene data show CDR1 as SGHNT and CDR2 as YYREEE (reference sequence). J was trimmed by 3 bases and V by 4 bases; bases with no gene match: 4. CDR3 length equals 15 residues. The CDR3 bases are TGTGCCAGCAGCCCGGCGGGAGGGTACACCGGGGAGCTGTTTTTT. It specifies CASSPAGGYTGELFF.

V usage is TRBV6-5 and J usage is TRBJ2-5, with 7 bases aligning to TRBD1. V lost 2 bases and J lost 3; bases outside the gene matches: 9. Germline V gene data show CDR1 as MNHEY and CDR2 as SVGAGI. The CDR3 sequence is 16 residues long. In nucleotides, the CDR3 is TGTGCCAGCAGTTACCCCCCGGGGACAGTTGAAGAGACCCAGTACTTC. The encoded protein is CASSYPPGTVEETQYF.

In nucleotides, the CDR3 is TGTGCCAGCAGCTTATTAAGACTAGCCTACAATGAGCAGTTCTTC. Its translation is CASSLLRLAYNEQFF. The genes are TRBV7-2 and TRBJ2-1, with D maybe TRBD2 (6 bases). Germline CDR1 reads SGHTA; CDR2 reads FQGNSA. Trimming took 2 bases from V and 2 from J, leaving 10 bases between them. This CDR3 has 15 amino acids.

The rearrangement uses TRBV18 and TRBJ1-2, with D maybe TRBD1 (5 bases). CDR3 length equals 13 residues. Trimming left V 4 bases short and J 0 bases short, with 6 bases between. The germline V gene has CDR1 KGHSH and CDR2 LQKENI. The CDR3 nucleotides are TGTGCCAGCTCACGGGACCCTAACTATGGCTACACCTTC. Its translation is CASSRDPNYGYTF. The whole variable domain, remainder taken from reference TRBV18 and TRBJ1-2, is NAGVMQNPRHLVRRRGQEARLRCSPMKGHSHVYWYRQLPEEGLKFMVYLQKENIIDESGMPKERFSAEFPKEGPSILRIQQVVRGDSAAYFCASSRDPNYGYTFGSGTRLTVV.

V usage is TRBV10-3 and J usage is TRBJ1-6, with 7 positions matching TRBD1. Germline-derived CDR1 and CDR2 are ENHRY and SYGVKD. The CDR3 sequence is 18 residues long. V was clipped by 3 bases and J by 0 bases; unmatched bases: 8. In DNA form, the CDR3 reads TGTGCCATCAGTGACCGAGGGACAGTGCGCTCCTATAATTCACCCCTCCACTTT. This translates into CAISDRGTVRSYNSPLHF.

In this sample, this clone turned up once. The chain employs TRBV13 and TRBJ1-3; D not certain. From germline, CDR1 is PRHDT and CDR2 FYEKMQ (reference sequence). The length of the CDR3 is 16 residues. Trimming removed 0 bases from V and 0 bases from J, with 9 bases in between. Here the CDR3 reads CASSLGMGSSGNTIYF. CDR3 sequence (DNA): TGTGCCAGCAGCTTAGGTATGGGGAGCTCTGGAAACACCATATATTTT.